The 23 T cell receptor beta chains in this list originate from one sample, sequenced in a study of cytomegalovirus exposure and HLA in healthy donors. Use of 60 Vbeta and 13 Jbeta primers characterized the PCR. Method: immunoSEQ multiplex PCR; TCRdb's copy keeps in-frame clones and lacks some. The sample yields some 180,000 clones, around 76% seen once. Sequences were obtained from PBMCs. These receptors were obtained from a woman aged 25-40 years in good health and CMV-seropositive.

This clone was counted a few times. This chain connects TRBV18 to TRBJ1-4; D is possibly TRBD1 (6 bases). The length of the CDR3 is 14 residues. V was shortened by 5 bases and J by 5 bases, with 12 bases between the two germline ends. Looked up from germline, CDR1 is KGHSH and CDR2 is LQKENI. For the CDR3, the DNA is TGTGCCAGCTCAAACAGGGTAGGGAATGAAAAACTGTTTTTT. Translating gives CASSNRVGNEKLFF.

The chain carries TRBV5-5 and TRBJ1-3, with 8 positions matching TRBD1. Germline V gene lookup returns CDR1 SGHKS and CDR2 YYEKEE (reference sequence). The V gene end was trimmed by 4 bases and the J gene end by 1 base; junction bases not matched to a gene: 10. The CDR3 spans 17 residues. The CDR3 region is CASSLLRRGHSGNTIYF. The CDR3 DNA sequence: TGTGCCAGCAGCCTCCTGCGCAGGGGGCATTCTGGAAACACCATATATTTT.

The chain joins TRBV15 to TRBJ2-1; 9 bases map to TRBD2. Germline CDR1 reads LNHNV; CDR2 reads YYDKDF (reference sequence). The CDR3 runs 16 residues. V shed 0 bases and J 12 bases; nucleotides not matched to a gene: 12. The CDR3 reads CATSRERVAGAKLQFF. CDR3 nucleotide sequence: TGTGCCACCAGCAGAGAACGGGTAGCGGGGGCGAAGTTGCAGTTCTTC.

The V gene is TRBV4-3, the J gene TRBJ2-7, with TRBD2 matching over 11 bases. The V and J ends lost 0 bases and 1 base, in that order; junction bases with no gene match: 2. CDR3 size: 16 residues. CDR1 and CDR2 (germline): LGHNA, YSLEER. The CDR3 DNA follows: TGCGCCAGCAGCCAAGATGGGACTAGCGGTTCCTACGAGCAGTACTTC. Translated, it gives CASSQDGTSGSYEQYF.

This clone was counted only a few times. This chain links TRBV6-6 with TRBJ2-5, with TRBD2 matching 10 bases. The length of the CDR3 is 15 residues. Trimming cost V 2 bases and J 2 bases; bases outside gene matches: 2. Germline loops: CDR1 MNHNY, CDR2 SVGAGI (reference sequence). The CDR3 bases are TGTGCCAGCAGTTACCCGGGACTAGCGCAAGAGACCCAGTACTTC. Protein product: CASSYPGLAQETQYF.

The chain is built from TRBV28 and TRBJ2-7, with 7 bases that match TRBD1. The CDR3 has 12 amino acids. Germline CDR1 reads MDHEN; CDR2 reads SYDVKM. V shed 9 bases, J shed 3 bases, and the junction held 5 bases outside the gene matches. The CDR3, as DNA: TGTGCCAGTAGGGCAGGGGGCTACGAGCAGTACTTC. Translating it yields CASRAGGYEQYF.

This chain uses TRBV9 with TRBJ2-5; TRBD1 matches at 9 bases. Trimming cost V 3 bases and J 5 bases; bases outside gene matches: 5. CDR1 and CDR2 from the germline V gene are SGDLS and YYNGEE. There are 14 residues in the CDR3. In DNA form, the CDR3 reads TGTGCCAGCAGCGAAACAGGGGGCTGGGAGACCCAGTACTTC. The encoded protein is CASSETGGWETQYF.

This clone appeared a single time. The chain has TRBV11-2 and TRBJ2-1, with TRBD2 matching 12 bases. V lost 4 bases to trimming and J lost 2 bases; unmatched junction nucleotides: 3. The CDR3 covers 16 residues. Germline V gene lookup returns CDR1 SGHAT and CDR2 FQNNGV. CDR3 sequence: CASSSRLAGAYNEQFF. For the CDR3, the DNA is TGTGCCAGCAGCTCCCGACTAGCGGGGGCCTACAATGAGCAGTTCTTC.

This chain connects TRBV30 to TRBJ2-1; D perhaps matches TRBD2 (7 bases). Germline V CDR1 and CDR2: GTSNPN, SVGIG (reference sequence). V was trimmed by 7 bases and J by 6 bases, leaving 22 bases between them. The CDR3 is 15 amino acids. The CDR3 spells CASPRRGGLRNEQFF. The CDR3 DNA follows: TGTGCCTCACCCAGGAGGGGGGGCCTGCGCAATGAGCAGTTCTTC.

The chain links TRBV7-2 to TRBJ2-7; D possibly matches TRBD1 or TRBD2 (7 bases each). Germline assignment: CDR1 SGHTA and CDR2 FQGNSA. The CDR3 consists of 14 residues. V was shortened by 5 bases and J by 6 bases, with 17 bases between the two germline ends. This CDR3 reads CASSLGRGRREQYF. CDR3 nucleotides: TGTGCCAGCAGCCTAGGGAGGGGGCGCCGCGAGCAGTACTTC.

This clone was seen once. The rearrangement links TRBV7-8 to TRBJ2-5; tentatively, D is TRBD2 (6 bases). Germline lookup yields CDR1 SGHVS and CDR2 FQNEAQ. CDR3 length equals 16 residues. Trimming removed 6 bases at V and 1 base at J, with 18 bases between. The CDR3 protein is CASRPHPGLGQETQYF. CDR3 coding DNA: TGTGCCAGCAGACCTCATCCGGGACTGGGCCAAGAGACCCAGTACTTC.

This clone has only a few counts. The genes are TRBV4-2 and TRBJ2-1, with D possibly being TRBD2 (6 bases). V was shortened by 0 bases and J by 10 bases, with 19 bases between the two germline ends. The CDR3 spans 16 residues. Germline V gene sequence: CDR1 LGHNA, CDR2 YNFKEQ. CDR3 amino acids: CASSQDLAGRNVEQFF. As DNA, the CDR3 is TGTGCCAGCAGCCAAGATTTGGCGGGGAGAAACGTAGAGCAGTTCTTC.

The chain combines TRBV5-4 with TRBJ1-2, with 11 bases aligning to TRBD1. This CDR3 spans 14 amino acids. V gave up 4 bases and J gave up 6 bases; unmatched junction bases: 5. Germline loops: CDR1 SGHNT, CDR2 YYREEE (reference sequence). The CDR3 region is CASSAWTGGHGYTF. As DNA, the CDR3 is TGTGCCAGCAGCGCATGGACAGGGGGCCATGGCTACACCTTC.

The chain carries TRBV7-9 and TRBJ2-2, with 15 bases lining up with TRBD2. The ends lost 7 bases at V and 3 bases at J; junction bases unmatched: 6. This CDR3 is built from 17 residues. The V gene's germline CDR1 is SEHNR and CDR2 FQNEAQ (reference sequence). The CDR3 protein is CASTGLAGGQHTGELFF. CDR3 nucleotide sequence: TGTGCCAGCACCGGACTAGCGGGGGGGCAGCACACCGGGGAGCTGTTTTTT. Full variable domain (rest looked up from reference TRBV7-9 and TRBJ2-2): DTGVSQNPRHKITKRGQNVTFRCDPISEHNRLYWYRQTLGQGPEFLTYFQNEAQLEKSRLLSDRFSAERPKGSFSTLEIQRTEQGDSAMYLCASTGLAGGQHTGELFFGEGSRLTVL.

V gene TRBV5-4 combines with J gene TRBJ1-1; 9 bases are shared with TRBD1. CDR1 and CDR2 from the germline V gene are SGHNT and YYREEE (reference sequence). The CDR3 has 15 residues. With 2 bases clipped from V and 9 bases from J, the junction kept 11 bases outside the gene matches. This chain's CDR3 is CASSFGDRVFSKAFF. DNA for the CDR3: TGTGCCAGCAGCTTCGGGGACAGGGTTTTCTCGAAAGCTTTCTTT. Together with reference TRBV5-4 and TRBJ1-1, the CDR3 gives the full variable domain: ETGVTQSPTHLIKTRGQQVTLRCSSQSGHNTVSWYQQALGQGPQFIFQYYREEENGRGNFPPRFSGLQFPNYSSELNVNALELDDSALYLCASSFGDRVFSKAFFGQGTRLTVV.

The chain recombines TRBV4-2 with TRBJ2-1, with a possible D match to TRBD2 (5 bases). The CDR3 consists of 16 residues. In germline, CDR1 is LGHNA, CDR2 YNFKEQ. V was pared by 0 bases and J by 0 bases, with 9 bases between. CDR3 loop: CASSQEEGHSYNEQFF. The CDR3 DNA follows: TGTGCCAGCAGCCAAGAAGAGGGCCACTCCTACAATGAGCAGTTCTTC.

This chain joins TRBV27 and TRBJ1-2; the match to TRBD1 covers 10 bases. The germline V gene has CDR1 MNHEY and CDR2 SMNVEV (reference sequence). J was trimmed by 4 bases and V by 5 bases; bases with no gene match: 4. This CDR3 is built from 14 residues. The CDR3 DNA reads TGTGCCAGCAGTCCGGGACAGGGGTCCTATGGCTACACCTTC. As protein: CASSPGQGSYGYTF.

Only one count was recorded for this clone. J is TRBJ2-5 and V is TRBV9; 8 nucleotides agree with TRBD1. The CDR3 totals 16 residues. V was pared by 2 bases and J by 0 bases, with 6 bases of the junction left unmatched. Germline assignment: CDR1 SGDLS and CDR2 YYNGEE. CDR3 sequence reads: CASSVGDRMYQETQYF. CDR3 nucleotide sequence: TGTGCCAGCAGCGTTGGGGACAGGATGTACCAAGAGACCCAGTACTTC.

The genes are TRBV28 and TRBJ2-1; 9 bases are shared with TRBD1. This CDR3 contains 15 residues. Trimming at V came to 6 bases and at J to 4 bases, leaving 7 bases not matched to a gene. Germline V lookup: CDR1 MDHEN, CDR2 SYDVKM. The CDR3 sequence: CASRIGDRVYNEQFF. The CDR3 DNA is TGTGCCAGCAGGATAGGGGACAGGGTTTACAATGAGCAGTTCTTC. The whole variable domain, filled in from reference TRBV28 and TRBJ2-1, reads DVKVTQSSRYLVKRTGEKVFLECVQDMDHENMFWYRQDPGLGLRLIYFSYDVKMKEKGDIPEGYSVSREKKERFSLILESASTNQTSMYLCASRIGDRVYNEQFFGPGTRLTVL.

The CDR3 sequence: CTSSQVRQGEHRGAVF. The CDR3 DNA reads as TGCACCAGCAGCCAAGTCAGGCAGGGGGAACACCGGGGAGCTGTTTTT. The J gene is TRBJ2-2, the V gene TRBV1; the table assigns TRBD1, which was not confirmed against the DNA. TRBV1 is assigned pseudogene status. The CDR3 spans 16 residues.

The genes are TRBV25-1 and TRBJ2-3, with 12 bases matching TRBD2. The CDR3 covers 16 residues. The J segment lost 4 bases and the V segment lost 3 bases, leaving 5 bases of the junction unmatched. Germline V CDR1 and CDR2: MGHDK, SYGVNS. In DNA form, the CDR3 reads TGTGCCAGCAGTGAGGCTAGCGGGGGGGTGGCAGATACGCAGTATTTT. The encoded protein is CASSEASGGVADTQYF.

This clone has just a few counts. V and J are TRBV5-4 and TRBJ1-4, with a possible D match to TRBD1 (6 bases). Germline V gene sequence: CDR1 SGHNT, CDR2 YYREEE (reference sequence). This CDR3 has 14 residues. Trimming removed 4 bases from V and 5 bases from J, with 12 bases in between. The CDR3 DNA reads as TGTGCCAGCAGCACCGGACAGAGAAATGAAAAACTGTTTTTT. It translates to CASSTGQRNEKLFF.

This chain uses TRBV6-5 with TRBJ2-1, with D perhaps TRBD2 (6 bases). CDR1 is MNHEY, CDR2 SVGAGI, per germline. Trimming left V 0 bases short and J 4 bases short, with 10 bases between. The CDR3 is 15 amino acids. CDR3 bases: TGTGCCAGCAGTTACTCGAGGGGACTTTACAATGAGCAGTTCTTC. Translation gives CASSYSRGLYNEQFF.